These T cell receptor beta chains were read from a single sample in a study of CD8+CD57+ T cells in acquired aplastic anemia. TCRdb reanalysed the reads using MiXCR and keeps one entry per CDR3 protein. Here the sample spans 120,000 or so distinct CDR3 sequences, nearly 40% being singletons. Sequenced material: sorted CD4+, CD8+, or CD8+CD57+ T cells (not recorded which) from PBMCs. The source is a human donor with aplastic anemia. Both conserved end residues are part of each CDR3. Fields, in order: clone size, V gene, D gene, J gene, CDR3 protein, CDR3 DNA. A D gene is named only where the DNA matches it firmly. Expanded clones are given a class, and other clones once, few, many or no size at all.

clone_size: -; v_call: TRBV11-1; d_call: TRBD2; j_call: TRBJ2-3; cdr3_aa: CASSFGPGGASDTQYF; cdr3_nt: TGTGCCAGCAGCTTTGGACCGGGAGGGGCCTCAGATACGCAGTATTTT
clone_size: many; v_call: TRBV5-5; d_call: -; j_call: TRBJ2-3; cdr3_aa: CASSLTGDTQYF; cdr3_nt: TGTGCCAGCAGCCTCACCGGGGATACGCAGTATTTT
clone_size: -; v_call: TRBV2; d_call: TRBD2; j_call: TRBJ2-3; cdr3_aa: CASSDTSGINTQYF; cdr3_nt: TGTGCCAGCAGTGACACTAGCGGGATAAATACGCAGTATTTT
clone_size: -; v_call: TRBV20-1; d_call: -; j_call: TRBJ1-5; cdr3_aa: CSASSADQPQHF; cdr3_nt: TGCAGTGCTAGTTCGGCCGATCAGCCCCAGCATTTT
clone_size: many; v_call: TRBV5-4; d_call: -; j_call: TRBJ2-3; cdr3_aa: CASSFSSDTQYF; cdr3_nt: TGTGCCAGCAGCTTTTCTTCAGATACGCAGTATTTT
clone_size: many; v_call: TRBV7-2; d_call: TRBD1; j_call: TRBJ2-7; cdr3_aa: CASSSRGQRFYEQYF; cdr3_nt: TGTGCCAGCAGCTCGAGGGGACAGAGATTTTACGAGCAGTACTTC
clone_size: -; v_call: TRBV2; d_call: TRBD2; j_call: TRBJ2-7; cdr3_aa: CASSPTSGGVNEQYF; cdr3_nt: TGTGCCAGCAGTCCGACTAGCGGGGGCGTGAACGAGCAGTACTTC
clone_size: -; v_call: TRBV10-3; d_call: TRBD2; j_call: TRBJ2-1; cdr3_aa: CAISGSLAGGDEQFF; cdr3_nt: TGTGCCATCAGTGGTTCACTAGCGGGGGGGGATGAGCAGTTCTTC
clone_size: once; v_call: TRBV11-1; d_call: TRBD1; j_call: TRBJ2-3; cdr3_aa: CASSPGQAPSTDTQYF; cdr3_nt: TGTGCCAGCAGCCCGGGACAGGCCCCTAGCACAGATACGCAGTATTTT
clone_size: once; v_call: TRBV15; d_call: -; j_call: TRBJ1-2; cdr3_aa: CATSRDPPQLAGNYGYTF; cdr3_nt: TGTGCCACCAGCAGAGATCCCCCCCAATTGGCGGGTAACTATGGCTACACCTTC
clone_size: few; v_call: TRBV18; d_call: -; j_call: TRBJ2-2; cdr3_aa: CASSPWTTGELFF; cdr3_nt: TGTGCCAGCTCACCGTGGACTACCGGGGAGCTGTTTTTT
clone_size: many; v_call: TRBV6-1; d_call: -; j_call: TRBJ1-4; cdr3_aa: CASRRTNLGEKLFF; cdr3_nt: TGTGCCAGCAGGAGGACGAACCTGGGGGAAAAACTGTTTTTT
clone_size: many; v_call: TRBV5-8; d_call: TRBD1; j_call: TRBJ2-7; cdr3_aa: CASSSGTGLSYEQYF; cdr3_nt: TGTGCCAGCAGCTCCGGGACAGGGCTTTCCTACGAGCAGTACTTC
clone_size: many; v_call: TRBV9; d_call: TRBD1; j_call: TRBJ2-2; cdr3_aa: CASSVGASGQGTGNTGELFF; cdr3_nt: TGTGCCAGCAGCGTAGGTGCTTCGGGACAGGGGACAGGAAACACCGGGGAGCTGTTTTTT
clone_size: many; v_call: TRBV25-1; d_call: -; j_call: TRBJ1-2; cdr3_aa: CASSGSMVYTF; cdr3_nt: TGTGCCAGCAGTGGGTCGATGGTCTACACCTTC
clone_size: -; v_call: TRBV25-1; d_call: TRBD1; j_call: TRBJ1-6; cdr3_aa: CASSESQGAYNSPLHF; cdr3_nt: TGTGCCAGCAGTGAGTCCCAGGGGGCCTATAATTCACCCCTCCACTTT
clone_size: few; v_call: TRBV11-2; d_call: -; j_call: TRBJ1-2; cdr3_aa: CASSLEGAKGYGYTF; cdr3_nt: TGTGCCAGCAGCTTAGAGGGGGCGAAGGGATATGGCTACACCTTC
clone_size: many; v_call: TRBV25-1; d_call: -; j_call: TRBJ2-3; cdr3_aa: CASSLTVVRTDTQYF; cdr3_nt: TGTGCCAGCAGCCTTACGGTGGTACGCACAGATACGCAGTATTTT
clone_size: -; v_call: TRBV7-2; d_call: TRBD2; j_call: TRBJ2-1; cdr3_aa: CASSPVGLEQFF; cdr3_nt: TGTGCCAGCTCACCGGTGGGACTAGAGCAGTTCTTC
clone_size: few; v_call: TRBV27; d_call: -; j_call: TRBJ2-7; cdr3_aa: CASRLTGTYEQYF; cdr3_nt: TGTGCCAGCAGGCTCACAGGGACCTACGAGCAGTACTTC
clone_size: -; v_call: TRBV3-1; d_call: -; j_call: TRBJ1-4; cdr3_aa: CASSQELHRAWDEKLFF; cdr3_nt: TGTGCCAGCAGCCAAGAGCTGCACAGGGCTTGGGATGAAAAACTGTTTTTT
clone_size: many; v_call: TRBV14; d_call: TRBD1; j_call: TRBJ2-3; cdr3_aa: CASSFRLGQGTDTQYF; cdr3_nt: TGTGCCAGCAGCTTCCGCCTGGGACAGGGAACAGATACGCAGTATTTT
clone_size: many; v_call: TRBV15; d_call: TRBD2; j_call: TRBJ2-3; cdr3_aa: CATSRLGLAGSTDTQYF; cdr3_nt: TGTGCCACCAGCAGATTAGGACTAGCGGGATCCACAGATACGCAGTATTTT
clone_size: many; v_call: TRBV4-1; d_call: TRBD2; j_call: TRBJ2-3; cdr3_aa: CASSQDGDYAAGGHGDTQYF; cdr3_nt: TGCGCCAGCAGCCAAGATGGGGACTACGCCGCGGGGGGGCATGGAGATACGCAGTATTTT
clone_size: -; v_call: TRBV29-1; d_call: -; j_call: TRBJ2-1; cdr3_aa: CSVWERYNEQFF; cdr3_nt: TGCAGCGTGTGGGAAAGGTACAATGAGCAGTTCTTC
clone_size: -; v_call: TRBV2; d_call: -; j_call: TRBJ1-6; cdr3_aa: CASTVLRAYSPLHF; cdr3_nt: TGTGCCAGCACAGTACTCAGGGCCTATTCACCCCTCCACTTT
clone_size: -; v_call: TRBV25-1; d_call: -; j_call: TRBJ1-1; cdr3_aa: CASSDRALNTEAFF; cdr3_nt: TGTGCCAGCAGTGACCGAGCACTGAACACTGAAGCTTTCTTT
clone_size: few; v_call: TRBV2; d_call: -; j_call: TRBJ1-2; cdr3_aa: CAVGGTHGYTF; cdr3_nt: TGTGCGGTGGGGGGTACGCATGGCTACACCTTC
clone_size: few; v_call: TRBV25-1; d_call: -; j_call: TRBJ2-7; cdr3_aa: CASTVGATGFRVEQYF; cdr3_nt: TGTGCCAGTACGGTGGGGGCGACAGGCTTTCGGGTCGAGCAGTACTTC
clone_size: once; v_call: TRBV20-1; d_call: TRBD1; j_call: TRBJ1-1; cdr3_aa: CSASNTGTGNTEAFF; cdr3_nt: TGCAGTGCTAGCAACACTGGGACAGGGAACACTGAAGCTTTCTTT
clone_size: many; v_call: TRBV19; d_call: -; j_call: TRBJ1-1; cdr3_aa: CASGDRRNTEAFF; cdr3_nt: TGTGCCAGTGGTGACAGGAGGAACACTGAAGCTTTCTTT
clone_size: many; v_call: TRBV10-3; d_call: TRBD2; j_call: TRBJ2-1; cdr3_aa: CAISESPSGGASEQFF; cdr3_nt: TGTGCCATCAGTGAGTCCCCTAGCGGGGGGGCCAGTGAGCAGTTCTTC
clone_size: many; v_call: TRBV4-3; d_call: -; j_call: TRBJ1-2; cdr3_aa: CASSQDWKQYRYGYTF; cdr3_nt: TGCGCCAGCAGCCAAGATTGGAAACAGTACCGCTATGGCTACACCTTC